The clone carrying this TCR beta chain occurred many times. The antigen is unknown. This specimen comes from a study of T cells after yellow fever vaccination. Germline lookup yields CDR1 SGHTA and CDR2 FQGNSA. Between the trimmed V and J ends, which lost 3 bases and 9 bases, there was a span of 12 bases. This CDR3 spans 13 amino acids. Regarding the study as a whole: Clones from primary vaccination mostly reappeared after the booster (about 97% CD4, less than 90% CD8).

A process of 5'RACE template switching, which added a universal primer site and UMIs, was used to make TCR cDNA. Via MiXCR, TCRdb re-called the 5' RACE reads, giving one row per CDR3 protein. Here the sample spans about 360,000 distinct CDR3 sequences, about 6% being singletons. This chain connects TRBV7-2 to TRBJ1-5, with D tentatively TRBD1 (5 bases). The sample here was PBMCs, taken 5 days after the yellow fever booster vaccination. The TCR sequence derives from a young man who received the YFV17D yellow fever vaccine. The CDR3: CASSFEGGGPQHF. The CDR3 DNA follows: TGTGCCAGCAGCTTTGAGGGCGGGGGGCCCCAGCATTTT.